This T cell receptor (beta chain) was observed in a study of blood T cell repertoires in COVID-19. Study information: Acute-phase and convalescent COVID-19 samples originated in the United States, Italy and Spain. Sources were T cells, B-cell-depleted T cells, or PBMCs; the material itself was cDNA or gDNA.

Per the study methods: Amplification with reference gene primers provided the estimates of nucleated cell counts. Here immunoSEQ multiplex PCR was the method, and the copy in TCRdb shows in-frame clones only, minus some. For V, J and clone size, that table is used; D and trimming come from the DNA. The sample lists roughly 250,000 clones, 82% occurring once. Germline lookup yields CDR1 LNHDA and CDR2 SQIVND (reference sequence). There are 12 residues in the CDR3. The ends lost 10 bases at V and 3 bases at J; junction bases unmatched: 4. This receptor was taken from an older woman with acute or convalescent COVID-19. This rearrangement joins TRBV19 to TRBJ2-7; 9 positions match TRBD1. The source material was peripheral blood. CDR3 in amino acids: CATTDRGYEQYF. CDR3 nucleotides: TGTGCCACCACGGACAGGGGCTACGAGCAGTACTTC.